This is a list of T cell receptor beta chains from one sample in a study of breast tumors, draining lymph nodes, adjacent tissues. TCRdb processed the multiplex PCR reads anew with MiXCR; each CDR3 protein has one entry. This sample carries approximately 28,000 distinct CDR3 sequences, about 60% of them seen once, and the ten largest clones take 18%. The specimen was breast tumor tissue. The receptors here all came from a female donor with breast cancer. Some clones in this sample may be carry-over from other donors' samples. CDR3s include the opening cysteine and the closing phenylalanine or tryptophan. Each record gives: D gene, clone size, CDR3 length, V gene, J gene, CDR3 protein, CDR3 DNA. A D gene is named only where the DNA matches it firmly. Clone sizes are given selectively: once, few, many, or a class where the clone is expanded.

D gene: NA; clone size: few; CDR3 length: 12; V gene: TRBV18; J gene: TRBJ2-7; CDR3 protein: CASPPSSGDAYF; CDR3 DNA: TGTGCCAGCCCACCGTCATCGGGAGATGCGTACTTC
D gene: NA; clone size: NA; CDR3 length: 14; V gene: TRBV5-1; J gene: TRBJ2-3; CDR3 protein: CASSLTAAGDTQYF; CDR3 DNA: TGCGCCAGCAGCTTGACGGCGGCAGGGGACACGCAGTATTTT
D gene: NA; clone size: medium-sized; CDR3 length: 11; V gene: TRBV5-6; J gene: TRBJ1-4; CDR3 protein: CASSFGEKLFF; CDR3 DNA: TGTGCCAGCAGCTTCGGCGAAAAACTGTTTTTT
D gene: NA; clone size: medium-sized; CDR3 length: 16; V gene: TRBV10-2; J gene: TRBJ2-1; CDR3 protein: CASSGSEGDWDNEQFF; CDR3 DNA: TGCGCCAGCAGTGGGAGTGAGGGAGACTGGGACAATGAGCAGTTCTTC
D gene: TRBD2; clone size: NA; CDR3 length: 15; V gene: TRBV7-2; J gene: TRBJ2-1; CDR3 protein: CASSLASGRLNEQFF; CDR3 DNA: TGTGCCAGCAGCTTAGCTAGCGGGAGGCTCAATGAGCAGTTCTTC
D gene: TRBD1; clone size: NA; CDR3 length: 16; V gene: TRBV7-3; J gene: TRBJ2-3; CDR3 protein: CASSLRQGGYTDTQYF; CDR3 DNA: TGTGCCAGCAGCTTAAGACAGGGGGGTTACACAGATACGCAGTATTTT
D gene: TRBD2; clone size: NA; CDR3 length: 16; V gene: TRBV11-2; J gene: TRBJ2-5; CDR3 protein: CASSLAISSGQETQYF; CDR3 DNA: TGTGCCAGCAGCTTAGCGATCAGTAGCGGGCAAGAGACCCAGTACTTC
D gene: TRBD2; clone size: NA; CDR3 length: 16; V gene: TRBV5-1; J gene: TRBJ2-5; CDR3 protein: CASSLAASGGVGTQYF; CDR3 DNA: TGCGCCAGCAGCTTGGCGGCTAGCGGGGGCGTCGGGACCCAGTACTTC
D gene: NA; clone size: NA; CDR3 length: 12; V gene: TRBV20-1; J gene: TRBJ1-6; CDR3 protein: CSARDEGSPLHF; CDR3 DNA: TGCAGTGCTAGAGATGAGGGGTCACCCCTCCACTTT
D gene: NA; clone size: NA; CDR3 length: 12; V gene: TRBV14; J gene: TRBJ2-7; CDR3 protein: CASSLGSWEQYF; CDR3 DNA: TGTGCCAGCAGCCTAGGGTCTTGGGAGCAGTACTTC
D gene: NA; clone size: NA; CDR3 length: 16; V gene: TRBV12-3/TRBV12-4; J gene: TRBJ1-3; CDR3 protein: CASSFRRGLVGNTIYF; CDR3 DNA: TGTGCCAGCAGTTTCCGGCGGGGGCTGGTAGGAAACACCATATATTTT
D gene: NA; clone size: many; CDR3 length: 16; V gene: TRBV4-2; J gene: TRBJ2-1; CDR3 protein: CASSPLGGGGYNEQFF; CDR3 DNA: TGTGCCAGCAGCCCCCTAGGGGGAGGGGGCTACAATGAGCAGTTCTTC
D gene: NA; clone size: many; CDR3 length: 15; V gene: TRBV13; J gene: TRBJ1-1; CDR3 protein: CASSLGGEGVPEAFF; CDR3 DNA: TGTGCCAGCAGCTTAGGCGGCGAGGGGGTCCCTGAAGCTTTCTTT
D gene: NA; clone size: many; CDR3 length: 14; V gene: TRBV2; J gene: TRBJ2-2; CDR3 protein: CASSTIRNTGELFF; CDR3 DNA: TGTGCCAGCAGTACTATCAGAAACACCGGGGAGCTGTTTTTT
D gene: NA; clone size: NA; CDR3 length: 15; V gene: TRBV2; J gene: TRBJ1-5; CDR3 protein: CASSAAGRGGQPQHF; CDR3 DNA: TGTGCCAGCAGTGCCGCGGGGAGAGGAGGTCAGCCCCAGCATTTT
D gene: NA; clone size: NA; CDR3 length: 13; V gene: TRBV20-1; J gene: TRBJ2-6; CDR3 protein: CSASLSGANVLTF; CDR3 DNA: TGCAGTGCTAGTCTATCTGGGGCCAACGTCCTGACTTTC
D gene: NA; clone size: many; CDR3 length: 12; V gene: TRBV5-1; J gene: TRBJ2-5; CDR3 protein: CASSLPQETQYF; CDR3 DNA: TGCGCCAGCAGCTTGCCCCAAGAGACCCAGTACTTC
D gene: TRBD1; clone size: NA; CDR3 length: 16; V gene: TRBV11-2; J gene: TRBJ1-6; CDR3 protein: CASSLGTGARNSPLHF; CDR3 DNA: TGTGCCAGCAGCTTGGGGACAGGAGCGAGGAATTCACCCCTCCACTTT
D gene: TRBD1; clone size: NA; CDR3 length: 13; V gene: TRBV20-1; J gene: TRBJ2-7; CDR3 protein: CSAPRTGSYEQYF; CDR3 DNA: TGCAGTGCCCCGAGGACAGGGTCCTACGAGCAGTACTTC
D gene: TRBD1; clone size: NA; CDR3 length: 15; V gene: TRBV20-1; J gene: TRBJ2-7; CDR3 protein: CSAPLTGGFRYEQYF; CDR3 DNA: TGCAGTGCTCCTCTCACAGGGGGCTTTCGGTACGAGCAGTACTTC
D gene: TRBD1; clone size: NA; CDR3 length: 15; V gene: TRBV7-2; J gene: TRBJ1-5; CDR3 protein: CASSLLTGGNQPQHF; CDR3 DNA: TGTGCCAGCAGCTTATTGACAGGGGGAAATCAGCCCCAGCATTTT
D gene: NA; clone size: medium-sized; CDR3 length: 14; V gene: TRBV20-1; J gene: TRBJ2-3; CDR3 protein: CSAPSSESTDTQYF; CDR3 DNA: TGCAGTGCTCCCTCGAGCGAAAGCACAGATACGCAGTATTTT
D gene: NA; clone size: NA; CDR3 length: 14; V gene: TRBV5-1; J gene: TRBJ1-3; CDR3 protein: CASSSDRAKDTIYF; CDR3 DNA: TGCGCCAGCAGTTCTGACCGGGCCAAGGACACCATATATTTT
D gene: NA; clone size: NA; CDR3 length: 14; V gene: TRBV4-2; J gene: TRBJ1-2; CDR3 protein: CASSQEGTDYGYTF; CDR3 DNA: TGTGCCAGCAGCCAAGAGGGGACGGATTATGGCTACACCTTC
D gene: NA; clone size: NA; CDR3 length: 15; V gene: TRBV20-1; J gene: TRBJ1-2; CDR3 protein: CSAEGSAASNYGYTF; CDR3 DNA: TGCAGTGCTGAGGGGTCTGCAGCTTCTAACTATGGCTACACCTTC
D gene: NA; clone size: NA; CDR3 length: 14; V gene: TRBV19; J gene: TRBJ1-6; CDR3 protein: CASSIGQRNSPLHF; CDR3 DNA: TGTGCCAGTAGTATCGGGCAGCGGAATTCACCCCTCCACTTT
D gene: TRBD2; clone size: few; CDR3 length: 14; V gene: TRBV20-1; J gene: TRBJ2-7; CDR3 protein: CSARKGLAAYEQYF; CDR3 DNA: TGCAGTGCTAGGAAGGGACTAGCGGCATACGAGCAGTACTTC
D gene: TRBD2; clone size: many; CDR3 length: 14; V gene: TRBV19; J gene: TRBJ2-1; CDR3 protein: CASRIGGRGGEQFF; CDR3 DNA: TGTGCCAGTAGGATTGGCGGGAGGGGTGGTGAGCAGTTCTTC
D gene: NA; clone size: NA; CDR3 length: 16; V gene: TRBV7-9; J gene: TRBJ1-2; CDR3 protein: CASSLATGGWEYGYTF; CDR3 DNA: TGTGCCAGCAGCTTAGCCACCGGGGGCTGGGAATATGGCTACACCTTC
D gene: TRBD1; clone size: once; CDR3 length: 16; V gene: TRBV20-1; J gene: TRBJ2-7; CDR3 protein: CSARGATGGKTGEQYF; CDR3 DNA: TGCAGTGCTAGGGGTGCTACAGGGGGAAAAACAGGCGAGCAGTACTTC
D gene: TRBD1; clone size: NA; CDR3 length: 14; V gene: TRBV5-1; J gene: TRBJ2-7; CDR3 protein: CASSLPDRFYEQYF; CDR3 DNA: TGCGCCAGCAGCTTACCGGACAGGTTCTACGAGCAGTACTTC
D gene: NA; clone size: NA; CDR3 length: 11; V gene: TRBV20-1; J gene: TRBJ2-5; CDR3 protein: CGARWGEAQYF; CDR3 DNA: TGCGGTGCTAGGTGGGGGGAGGCCCAGTACTTT
D gene: NA; clone size: NA; CDR3 length: 15; V gene: TRBV12-3/TRBV12-4; J gene: TRBJ2-1; CDR3 protein: CASSFRVDSYNGQFF; CDR3 DNA: TGTGCCAGCAGTTTCAGGGTAGATTCCTACAATGGGCAGTTCTTC
D gene: NA; clone size: many; CDR3 length: 11; V gene: TRBV18; J gene: TRBJ2-1; CDR3 protein: CASSPNNEQFF; CDR3 DNA: TGTGCCAGCTCACCCAATAATGAGCAGTTCTTC
D gene: TRBD2; clone size: NA; CDR3 length: 14; V gene: TRBV20-1; J gene: TRBJ2-3; CDR3 protein: CSASSGSTTDTQYF; CDR3 DNA: TGCAGTGCTAGTAGCGGGTCCACGACAGATACGCAGTATTTT
D gene: NA; clone size: NA; CDR3 length: 15; V gene: TRBV5-5; J gene: TRBJ2-5; CDR3 protein: CASSYGQISRETQHF; CDR3 DNA: TGCGCCAGCAGCTACGGGCAGATAAGCCGAGAGACCCAGCACTTC
D gene: NA; clone size: few; CDR3 length: 13; V gene: TRBV6-5; J gene: TRBJ1-2; CDR3 protein: CATSLDRNYGYTF; CDR3 DNA: TGTGCCACCTCCCTTGACAGGAACTATGGCTACACCTTC
D gene: NA; clone size: NA; CDR3 length: 16; V gene: TRBV6-5; J gene: TRBJ1-6; CDR3 protein: CASSYSIPGVNSPLHF; CDR3 DNA: TGTGCCAGCAGTTACTCGATCCCAGGGGTTAATTCACCCCTCCACTTT
D gene: NA; clone size: many; CDR3 length: 15; V gene: TRBV5-8; J gene: TRBJ2-3; CDR3 protein: CASSLGPGSTDTQYF; CDR3 DNA: TGTGCCAGCAGCTTGGGCCCAGGGAGCACAGATACGCAGTATTTT
D gene: TRBD2; clone size: many; CDR3 length: 17; V gene: TRBV7-8; J gene: TRBJ2-2; CDR3 protein: CASSQRTSGANTGELFF; CDR3 DNA: TGTGCCAGCAGCCAACGGACTAGCGGAGCGAACACCGGGGAGCTGTTTTTT
D gene: NA; clone size: many; CDR3 length: 11; V gene: TRBV4-2; J gene: TRBJ2-4; CDR3 protein: CASSQMATQYF; CDR3 DNA: TGTGCCAGCAGCCAGATGGCCACTCAGTACTTC
D gene: NA; clone size: NA; CDR3 length: 15; V gene: TRBV6-5; J gene: TRBJ2-5; CDR3 protein: CASSPGPRRGQPQYF; CDR3 DNA: TGTGCCAGCAGTCCGGGACCGCGGAGGGGTCAGCCCCAGTACTTC
D gene: NA; clone size: many; CDR3 length: 11; V gene: TRBV27; J gene: TRBJ1-3; CDR3 protein: CASSFGNTIYF; CDR3 DNA: TGTGCCAGCAGTTTTGGAAACACCATATATTTT
D gene: NA; clone size: many; CDR3 length: 14; V gene: TRBV6-5; J gene: TRBJ2-5; CDR3 protein: CASSYSRTRGTQYF; CDR3 DNA: TGTGCCAGCAGTTACTCGAGAACTAGAGGGACCCAGTACTTC
D gene: NA; clone size: many; CDR3 length: 15; V gene: TRBV20-1; J gene: TRBJ1-5; CDR3 protein: CSARPDSIPNQPQHF; CDR3 DNA: TGCAGTGCTAGACCAGACAGTATACCAAATCAGCCCCAGCATTTT
D gene: TRBD1; clone size: many; CDR3 length: 14; V gene: TRBV30; J gene: TRBJ2-7; CDR3 protein: CAWSITGGSYEQYF; CDR3 DNA: TGTGCCTGGAGTATCACAGGGGGCTCGTACGAGCAGTACTTC
D gene: NA; clone size: NA; CDR3 length: 15; V gene: TRBV5-1; J gene: TRBJ1-4; CDR3 protein: CASSLVSLTNEKLFF; CDR3 DNA: TGCGCCAGCAGCTTGGTATCATTAACTAATGAAAAACTGTTTTTT
D gene: NA; clone size: many; CDR3 length: 15; V gene: TRBV7-2; J gene: TRBJ2-5; CDR3 protein: CASSPQGGGGETQYF; CDR3 DNA: TGTGCCAGCAGCCCCCAGGGGGGGGGCGGGGAGACCCAGTACTTC
D gene: NA; clone size: NA; CDR3 length: 13; V gene: TRBV20-1; J gene: TRBJ2-3; CDR3 protein: CSASHVGSDTQYF; CDR3 DNA: TGCAGTGCTAGCCACGTTGGATCAGATACGCAGTATTTT
D gene: NA; clone size: NA; CDR3 length: 14; V gene: TRBV6-6; J gene: TRBJ2-5; CDR3 protein: CASSLGGALETQYF; CDR3 DNA: TGTGCCAGCAGCCTAGGGGGGGCCTTAGAGACCCAGTACTTC
D gene: NA; clone size: NA; CDR3 length: 14; V gene: TRBV7-2; J gene: TRBJ2-3; CDR3 protein: CASSLGRNTDTQYF; CDR3 DNA: TGTGCCAGCAGCTTAGGACGTAACACAGATACGCAGTATTTT
D gene: TRBD1; clone size: NA; CDR3 length: 15; V gene: TRBV12-3/TRBV12-4; J gene: TRBJ2-3; CDR3 protein: CASTSTGTGIDTQYF; CDR3 DNA: TGTGCCAGCACAAGCACCGGGACAGGGATAGATACGCAGTATTTT
D gene: TRBD1; clone size: many; CDR3 length: 13; V gene: TRBV10-3; J gene: TRBJ2-7; CDR3 protein: CAIGRAGGNEQYF; CDR3 DNA: TGTGCCATCGGTCGGGCAGGGGGTAACGAGCAGTACTTC
D gene: TRBD1; clone size: NA; CDR3 length: 14; V gene: TRBV5-4; J gene: TRBJ2-3; CDR3 protein: CASSRGQITDTQYF; CDR3 DNA: TGTGCCAGCAGCAGGGGACAGATCACAGATACGCAGTATTTT
D gene: TRBD2; clone size: NA; CDR3 length: 14; V gene: TRBV19; J gene: TRBJ2-3; CDR3 protein: CASNPGLAADTQYF; CDR3 DNA: TGTGCCAGTAACCCGGGACTAGCAGCAGATACGCAGTATTTT
D gene: NA; clone size: few; CDR3 length: 12; V gene: TRBV5-5; J gene: TRBJ2-3; CDR3 protein: CASSWDLDTQYF; CDR3 DNA: TGTGCCAGCAGCTGGGACCTCGATACGCAGTATTTT
D gene: TRBD2; clone size: many; CDR3 length: 16; V gene: TRBV7-2; J gene: TRBJ2-1; CDR3 protein: CASSSKAGGARDEQFF; CDR3 DNA: TGTGCCAGCAGCTCAAAGGCGGGAGGGGCTCGGGATGAGCAGTTCTTC
D gene: NA; clone size: few; CDR3 length: 12; V gene: TRBV29-1; J gene: TRBJ2-3; CDR3 protein: CSVEAVTDTQYF; CDR3 DNA: TGCAGCGTTGAAGCCGTGACAGATACGCAGTATTTT
D gene: TRBD1; clone size: NA; CDR3 length: 17; V gene: TRBV12-5; J gene: TRBJ2-1; CDR3 protein: CASGLSHRDRGWNEQFF; CDR3 DNA: TGTGCTAGTGGTTTGTCCCACCGGGACAGGGGGTGGAATGAGCAGTTCTTC
D gene: NA; clone size: NA; CDR3 length: 17; V gene: TRBV9; J gene: TRBJ2-6; CDR3 protein: CASSPLRGVSGANVLTF; CDR3 DNA: TGTGCCAGCAGCCCCCTTAGGGGCGTCTCTGGGGCCAACGTCCTGACTTTC